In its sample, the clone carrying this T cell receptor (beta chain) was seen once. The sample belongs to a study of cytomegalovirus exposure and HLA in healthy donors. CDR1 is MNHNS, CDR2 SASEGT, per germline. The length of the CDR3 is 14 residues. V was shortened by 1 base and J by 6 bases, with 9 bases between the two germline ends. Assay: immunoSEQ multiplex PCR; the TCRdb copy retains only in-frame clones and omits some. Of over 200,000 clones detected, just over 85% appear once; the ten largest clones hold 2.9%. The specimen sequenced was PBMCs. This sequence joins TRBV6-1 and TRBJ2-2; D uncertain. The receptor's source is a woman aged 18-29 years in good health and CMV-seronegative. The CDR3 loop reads CASSEGAWAGELFF. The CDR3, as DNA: TGTGCCAGCAGTGAAGGGGCATGGGCCGGGGAGCTGTTTTTT.